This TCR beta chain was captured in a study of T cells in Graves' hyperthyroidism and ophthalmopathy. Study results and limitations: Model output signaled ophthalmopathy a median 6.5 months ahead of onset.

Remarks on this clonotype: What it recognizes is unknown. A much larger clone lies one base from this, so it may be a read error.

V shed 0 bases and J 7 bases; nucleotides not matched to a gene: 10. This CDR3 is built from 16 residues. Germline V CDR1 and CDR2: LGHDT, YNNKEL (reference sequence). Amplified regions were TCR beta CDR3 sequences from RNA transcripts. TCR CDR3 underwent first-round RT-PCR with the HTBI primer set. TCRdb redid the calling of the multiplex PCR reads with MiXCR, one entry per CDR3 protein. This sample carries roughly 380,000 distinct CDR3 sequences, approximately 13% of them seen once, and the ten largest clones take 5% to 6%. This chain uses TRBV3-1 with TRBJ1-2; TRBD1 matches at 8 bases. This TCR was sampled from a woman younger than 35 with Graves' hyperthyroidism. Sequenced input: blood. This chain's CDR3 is CASSQDPFQGARGYTF. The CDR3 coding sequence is TGTGCCAGCAGCCAAGATCCGTTTCAGGGGGCGCGTGGCTACACCTTC.